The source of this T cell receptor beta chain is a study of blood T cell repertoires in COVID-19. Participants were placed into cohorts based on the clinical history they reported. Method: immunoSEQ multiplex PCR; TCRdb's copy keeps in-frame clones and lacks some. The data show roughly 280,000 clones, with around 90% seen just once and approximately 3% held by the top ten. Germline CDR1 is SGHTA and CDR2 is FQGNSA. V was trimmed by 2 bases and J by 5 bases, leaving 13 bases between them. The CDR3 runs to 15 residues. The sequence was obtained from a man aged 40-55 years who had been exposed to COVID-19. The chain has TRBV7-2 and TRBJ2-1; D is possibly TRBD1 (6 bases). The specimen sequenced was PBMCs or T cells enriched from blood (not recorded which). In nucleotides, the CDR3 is TGTGCCAGCAGCTTACGACGACAGGTCAACAATGAGCAGTTCTTC. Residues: CASSLRRQVNNEQFF.